This TCR beta chain was recorded in a study of T cell repertoires in cytomegalovirus infection. The study's findings and limits: What dominated the ex vivo response were HLA-C-restricted CMV-specific TCR beta clonotypes. Frequencies of public TCR beta families were cumulated, and this identified carriers of CMV plus the relevant HLA.

This clonotype was counted between two and nine times. Its matching antigen is unknown. CDR1 and CDR2 (germline): SGHNT, YYREEE (reference sequence). The CDR3 covers 16 residues. The J segment lost 5 bases and the V segment lost 4 bases, leaving 12 bases of the junction unmatched. One entry per CDR3 protein results from TCRdb running MiXCR on the reads. The sample lists 350,000 to 500,000 distinct CDR3 sequences; roughly 30% were seen once. The V call is TRBV5-4, the J call TRBJ2-1; TRBD2 aligns across 7 bases. The clonotype was recovered from a human donor in good health (CMV status not recorded). Some clones in this sample may be carry-over from other donors' samples. The sequencing input was PBMCs. The CDR3 is CASSLTLAVTDNEQFF. The CDR3 nucleotides read TGTGCCAGCAGCCTAACTCTAGCGGTAACAGACAATGAGCAGTTCTTC.